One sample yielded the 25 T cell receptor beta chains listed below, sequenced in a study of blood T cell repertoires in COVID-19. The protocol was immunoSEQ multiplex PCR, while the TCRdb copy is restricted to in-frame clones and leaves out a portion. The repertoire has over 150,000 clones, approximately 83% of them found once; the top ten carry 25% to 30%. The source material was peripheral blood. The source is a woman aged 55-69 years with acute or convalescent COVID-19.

The DNA of the CDR3 is TGTGCCAGCAGCTTAGTTGGGGGAGGCACTTCACCCCTCCACTTT. Residues: CASSLVGGGTSPLHF. The rearrangement links TRBV7-2 to TRBJ1-6, with TRBD1 as a possible D gene (5 bases). V was shortened by 1 base and J by 9 bases, with 13 bases between the two germline ends. This CDR3 has 15 residues. Looked up from germline, CDR1 is SGHTA and CDR2 is FQGNSA.

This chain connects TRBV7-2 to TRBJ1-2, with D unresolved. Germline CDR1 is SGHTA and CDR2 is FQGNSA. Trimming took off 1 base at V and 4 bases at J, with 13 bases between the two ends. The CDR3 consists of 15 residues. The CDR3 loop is CASSLVRPGTYGYTF. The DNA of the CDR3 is TGTGCCAGCAGCTTAGTCCGACCAGGAACCTATGGCTACACCTTC. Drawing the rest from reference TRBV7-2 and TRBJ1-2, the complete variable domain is GAGVSQSPSNKVTEKGKDVELRCDPISGHTALYWYRQSLGQGLEFLIYFQGNSAPDKSGLPSDRFSAERTGGSVSTLTIQRTQQEDSAVYLCASSLVRPGTYGYTFGSGTRLTVV.

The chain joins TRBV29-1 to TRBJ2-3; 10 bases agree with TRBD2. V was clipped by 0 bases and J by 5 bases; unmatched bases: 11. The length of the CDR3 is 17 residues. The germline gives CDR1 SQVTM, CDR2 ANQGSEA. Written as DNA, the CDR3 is TGCAGCGTTGAAGATTGGTCTAGCGGGGGATTTGGAGATACGCAGTATTTT. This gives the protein CSVEDWSSGGFGDTQYF.

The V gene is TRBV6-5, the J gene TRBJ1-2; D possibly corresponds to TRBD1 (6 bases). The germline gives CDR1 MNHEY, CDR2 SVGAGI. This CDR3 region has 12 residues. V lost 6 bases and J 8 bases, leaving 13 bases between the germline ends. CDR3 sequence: CASRGAEGGYTF. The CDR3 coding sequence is TGTGCCAGCAGGGGGGCAGAGGGAGGCTACACCTTC.

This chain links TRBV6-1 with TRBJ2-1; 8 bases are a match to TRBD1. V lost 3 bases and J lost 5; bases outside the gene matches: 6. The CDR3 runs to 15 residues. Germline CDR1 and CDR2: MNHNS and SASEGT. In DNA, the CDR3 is TGTGCCAGCAGTGAGTATGGGACAGGTAACAATGAGCAGTTCTTC. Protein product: CASSEYGTGNNEQFF.

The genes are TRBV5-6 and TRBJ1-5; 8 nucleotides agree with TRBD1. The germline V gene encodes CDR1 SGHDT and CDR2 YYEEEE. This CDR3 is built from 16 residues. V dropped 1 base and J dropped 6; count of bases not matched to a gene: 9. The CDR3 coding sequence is TGTGCCAGCAGCTTGAGAGGGCAGGGGGCCGGTCAGCCCCAGCATTTT. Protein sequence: CASSLRGQGAGQPQHF.

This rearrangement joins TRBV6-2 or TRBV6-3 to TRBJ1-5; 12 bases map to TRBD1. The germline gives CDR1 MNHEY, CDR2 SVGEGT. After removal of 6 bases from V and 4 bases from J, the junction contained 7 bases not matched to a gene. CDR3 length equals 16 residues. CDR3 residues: CASSSRGQGANQPQHF. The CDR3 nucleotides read TGTGCCAGCAGCTCCCGGGGACAGGGGGCAAATCAGCCCCAGCATTTT.

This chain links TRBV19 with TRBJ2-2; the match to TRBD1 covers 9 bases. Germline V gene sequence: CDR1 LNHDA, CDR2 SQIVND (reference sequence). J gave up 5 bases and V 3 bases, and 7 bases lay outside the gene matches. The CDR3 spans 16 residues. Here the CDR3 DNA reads TGTGCCAGTAGTATTTGGGGGACAGGGCGGACCGGGGAGCTGTTTTTT. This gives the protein CASSIWGTGRTGELFF.

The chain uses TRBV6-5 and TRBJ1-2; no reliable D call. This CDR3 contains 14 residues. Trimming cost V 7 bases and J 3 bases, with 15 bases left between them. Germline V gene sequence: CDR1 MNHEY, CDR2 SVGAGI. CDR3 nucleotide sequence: TGTGCCAGCACCCTGGGAGCCGGGGACTATGGCTACACCTTC. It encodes CASTLGAGDYGYTF.

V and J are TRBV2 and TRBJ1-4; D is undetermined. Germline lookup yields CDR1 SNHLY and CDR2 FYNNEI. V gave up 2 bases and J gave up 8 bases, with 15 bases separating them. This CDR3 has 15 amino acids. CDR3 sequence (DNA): TGTGCCAGCAGTGAAAGAAGACGAACGAGGGAAAAACTGTTTTTT. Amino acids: CASSERRRTREKLFF.

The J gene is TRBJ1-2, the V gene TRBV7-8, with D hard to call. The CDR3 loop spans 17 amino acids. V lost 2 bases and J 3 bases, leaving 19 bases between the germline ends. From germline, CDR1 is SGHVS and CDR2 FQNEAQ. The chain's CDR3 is CASSLNLVRSRDYGYTF. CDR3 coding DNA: TGTGCCAGCAGCTTAAATCTGGTCCGGTCGAGGGACTATGGCTACACCTTC.

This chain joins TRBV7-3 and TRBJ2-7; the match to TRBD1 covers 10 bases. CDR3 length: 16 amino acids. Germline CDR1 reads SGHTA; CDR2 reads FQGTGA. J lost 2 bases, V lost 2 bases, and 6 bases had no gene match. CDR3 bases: TGTGCCAGCAGCTTAGCAGGGACAGGGGTGCCCTACGAGCAGTACTTC. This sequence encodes CASSLAGTGVPYEQYF.

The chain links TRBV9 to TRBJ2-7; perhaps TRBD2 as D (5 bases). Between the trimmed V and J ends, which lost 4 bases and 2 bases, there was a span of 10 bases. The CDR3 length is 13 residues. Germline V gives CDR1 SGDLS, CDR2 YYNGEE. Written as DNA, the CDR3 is TGTGCCAGCAGCCCGAGGACTGCCTACGAGCAGTACTTC. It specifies CASSPRTAYEQYF.

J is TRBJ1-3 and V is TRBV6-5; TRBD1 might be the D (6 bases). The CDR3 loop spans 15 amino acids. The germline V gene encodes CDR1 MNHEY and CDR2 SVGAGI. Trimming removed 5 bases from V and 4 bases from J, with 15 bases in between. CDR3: CASSRTGTMGNTIYF. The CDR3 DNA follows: TGTGCCAGCAGTAGAACAGGGACGATGGGAAACACCATATATTTT.

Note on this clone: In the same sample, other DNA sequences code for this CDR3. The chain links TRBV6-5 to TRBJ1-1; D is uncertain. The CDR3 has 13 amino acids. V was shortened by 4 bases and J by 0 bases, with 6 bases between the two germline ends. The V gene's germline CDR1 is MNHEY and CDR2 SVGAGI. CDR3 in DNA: TGTGCCAGCAGTTCTCCGGTGAACACTGAAGCTTTCTTT. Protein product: CASSSPVNTEAFF.

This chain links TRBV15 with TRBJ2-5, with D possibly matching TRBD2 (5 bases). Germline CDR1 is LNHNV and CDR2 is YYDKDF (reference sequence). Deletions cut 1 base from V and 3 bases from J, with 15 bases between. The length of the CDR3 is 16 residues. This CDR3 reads CATSRVPGLPKETQYF. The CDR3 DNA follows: TGTGCCACCAGCAGAGTCCCGGGATTACCTAAAGAGACCCAGTACTTC.

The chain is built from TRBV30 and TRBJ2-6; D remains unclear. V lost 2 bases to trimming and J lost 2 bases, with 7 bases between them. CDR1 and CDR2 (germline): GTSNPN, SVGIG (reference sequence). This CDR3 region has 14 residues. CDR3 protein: CAWSLGPGANVLTF. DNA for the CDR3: TGTGCCTGGAGTCTAGGCCCTGGGGCCAACGTCCTGACTTTC.

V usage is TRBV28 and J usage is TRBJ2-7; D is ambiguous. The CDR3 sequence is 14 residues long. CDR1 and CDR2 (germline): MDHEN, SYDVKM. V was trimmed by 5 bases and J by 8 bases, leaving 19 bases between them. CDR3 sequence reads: CASSTPGRLPKQYV. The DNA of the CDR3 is TGTGCCAGCAGTACCCCCGGCAGACTCCCAAAGCAGTACGTC.

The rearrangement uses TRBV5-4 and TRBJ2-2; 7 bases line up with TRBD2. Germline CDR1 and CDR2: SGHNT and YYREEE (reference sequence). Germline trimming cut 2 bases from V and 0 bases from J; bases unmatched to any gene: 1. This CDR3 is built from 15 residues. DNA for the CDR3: TGTGCCAGCAGCTTCCTAGCGGCGAACACCGGGGAGCTGTTTTTT. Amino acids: CASSFLAANTGELFF.

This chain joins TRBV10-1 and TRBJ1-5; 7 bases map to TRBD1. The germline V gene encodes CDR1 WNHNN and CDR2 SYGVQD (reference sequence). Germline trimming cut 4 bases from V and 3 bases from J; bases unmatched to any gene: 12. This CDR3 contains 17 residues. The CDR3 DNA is TGCGCCAGCAGTGCGAAGACAGGGAAGGGTACCAATCAGCCCCAGCATTTT. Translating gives CASSAKTGKGTNQPQHF.

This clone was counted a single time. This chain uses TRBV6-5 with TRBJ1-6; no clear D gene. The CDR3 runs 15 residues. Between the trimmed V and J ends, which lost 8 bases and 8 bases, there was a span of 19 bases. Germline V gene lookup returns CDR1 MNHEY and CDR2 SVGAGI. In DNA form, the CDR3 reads TGTGCCAGCTCCCCCAGCGGGGTCGGGGATTCACCCCTCCACTTT. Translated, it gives CASSPSGVGDSPLHF.

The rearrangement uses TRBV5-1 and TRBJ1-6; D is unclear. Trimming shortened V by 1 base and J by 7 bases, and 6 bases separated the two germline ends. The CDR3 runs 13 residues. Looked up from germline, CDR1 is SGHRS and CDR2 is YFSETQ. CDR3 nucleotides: TGCGCCAGCAGCTTGTCAGAAAATTCACCCCTCCACTTT. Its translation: CASSLSENSPLHF.

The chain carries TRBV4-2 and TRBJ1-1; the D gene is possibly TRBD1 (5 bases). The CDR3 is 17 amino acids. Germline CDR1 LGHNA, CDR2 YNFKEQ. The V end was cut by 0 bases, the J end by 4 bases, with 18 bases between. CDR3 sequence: CASSQDTSSGWGTEAFF. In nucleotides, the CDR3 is TGTGCCAGCAGCCAAGATACATCATCAGGGTGGGGCACTGAAGCTTTCTTT.

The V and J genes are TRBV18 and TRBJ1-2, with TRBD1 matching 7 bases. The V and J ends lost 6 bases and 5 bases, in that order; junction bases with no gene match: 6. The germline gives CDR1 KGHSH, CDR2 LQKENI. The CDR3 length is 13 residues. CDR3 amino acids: CASSRDSSYGYTF. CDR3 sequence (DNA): TGTGCCAGCTCCCGGGACAGTTCTTATGGCTACACCTTC.

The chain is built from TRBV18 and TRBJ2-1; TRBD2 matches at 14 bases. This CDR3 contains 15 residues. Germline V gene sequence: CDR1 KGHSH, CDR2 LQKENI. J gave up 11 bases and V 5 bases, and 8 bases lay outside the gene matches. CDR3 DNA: TGTGCCAGCTCATCTCCGGGACTAGCGGGGGACCAGCAGTTCTTC. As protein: CASSSPGLAGDQQFF.